The clone carrying this T cell receptor beta chain was recorded many times. TCRdb re-derived calls from the multiplex PCR reads in MiXCR, one entry per CDR3 protein. Of around 130,000 distinct CDR3 sequences in the sample, nearly 20% were seen once. Axillary draining lymph nodes of breast cancer patients supplied the node samples. The sample comes from a study of breast tumors, draining lymph nodes, adjacent tissues. Sample: axillary lymph node tissue. This sequence originates from a female donor with breast cancer. Some clones in this sample may be carry-over from other donors' samples.

CDR3 DNA sequence: TGTGCCAGCAGCTTTAAGGAATCGGGAGAGACCCAGTACTTC. The encoded protein is CASSFKESGETQYF. V usage is TRBV5-8 and J usage is TRBJ2-5; D ambiguous. This CDR3 is built from 14 residues. Per germline, CDR1 SGHTS and CDR2 YDEGEE. Trimming left V 2 bases short and J 4 bases short, with 12 bases between.